The 30 T cell receptor beta chains below all came from one sample that was sequenced in a study of T cells in Graves' hyperthyroidism and ophthalmopathy. Amplification targeted TCR beta CDR3 regions from RNA transcripts. With the HTBI primer set, the TCR CDR3 went through a first round of RT-PCR. Using its own MiXCR run on the multiplex PCR reads, TCRdb lists one record per CDR3 protein. The table has a few hundred thousand distinct CDR3 sequences, roughly 15% seen once. Sequenced: blood. Receptors originate from a young woman with Graves' hyperthyroidism.

The V call is TRBV6-4, the J call TRBJ2-1; 8 nucleotides agree with TRBD1. Trimming cost V 4 bases and J 6 bases; bases outside gene matches: 5. CDR3 length equals 14 residues. CDR1 is MRHNA and CDR2 is SNTAGT in the germline V gene. In nucleotides, the CDR3 is TGTGCCAGCAGTGCGTCCGGGACAGGCAATGAGCAGTTCTTC. Protein sequence: CASSASGTGNEQFF.

This clonotype came up many times. V usage is TRBV7-8 and J usage is TRBJ2-7, with D uncertain. CDR1 and CDR2 from the germline V gene are SGHVS and FQNEAQ. This CDR3 has 10 amino acids. V gave up 5 bases and J gave up 8 bases, with 7 bases separating them. The CDR3 DNA sequence: TGTGCCAGCAGCGGCGCCAAGCAGTACTTC. This sequence encodes CASSGAKQYF.

This clonotype was observed at least ten times. The chain is built from TRBV6-1 and TRBJ1-1; D is possibly TRBD1 (5 bases). The CDR3 loop spans 15 amino acids. Per germline, CDR1 MNHNS and CDR2 SASEGT. Deletions cut 3 bases from V and 5 bases from J, with 16 bases between. The CDR3 is CASSDGRGGGTEAFF. The CDR3 coding sequence is TGTGCCAGCAGTGACGGTAGGGGCGGAGGGACTGAAGCTTTCTTT.

This clonotype was seen ten or more times. The J gene is TRBJ2-1, the V gene TRBV28, with 9 bases aligning to TRBD2. After removal of 6 bases from V and 6 bases from J, the junction contained 6 bases not matched to a gene. This CDR3 spans 14 amino acids. The V gene's germline CDR1 is MDHEN and CDR2 SYDVKM. CDR3: CASRYIAGVNEQFF. DNA for the CDR3: TGTGCCAGCAGGTATATAGCGGGAGTCAATGAGCAGTTCTTC.

Ten or more counts support this clonotype. The chain employs TRBV11-3 and TRBJ2-1; 9 nucleotides align to TRBD1. The germline gives CDR1 SGHNT, CDR2 YENEEA. V was clipped by 5 bases and J by 1 base; unmatched bases: 15. The CDR3 covers 19 residues. The CDR3 reads CASSGTAGSGTGSYNEQFF. For the CDR3, the DNA is TGTGCCAGCAGCGGCACCGCCGGGTCAGGGACAGGGTCCTACAATGAGCAGTTCTTC.

This clonotype was detected a few times. The chain links TRBV9 to TRBJ2-1, with 8 bases aligning to TRBD1. The CDR3 is 15 amino acids. The J segment lost 6 bases and the V segment lost 4 bases, leaving 9 bases of the junction unmatched. The germline gives CDR1 SGDLS, CDR2 YYNGEE. The CDR3 here is CASSWTGNSGNEQFF. DNA for the CDR3: TGTGCCAGCAGCTGGACAGGGAATTCGGGCAATGAGCAGTTCTTC.

The V call is TRBV12-3 or TRBV12-4, the J call TRBJ1-1, with D perhaps matching TRBD1 (6 bases). Trimming took 5 bases from V and 1 from J, leaving 17 bases between them. This CDR3 contains 16 residues. CDR3 DNA: TGTGCCAGCAGTACCAATCGGGGGGCTCGGAACACTGAAGCTTTCTTT. Its protein is CASSTNRGARNTEAFF.

This clonotype was recorded many times. This chain connects TRBV3-1 to TRBJ2-3; 11 bases align to TRBD2. The CDR3 has 20 amino acids. V lost 5 bases to trimming and J lost 6 bases; unmatched junction nucleotides: 22. Germline V gene sequence: CDR1 LGHDT, CDR2 YNNKEL (reference sequence). The chain's CDR3 is CASSAGTVRTSGPSGDTQYF. As DNA, the CDR3 is TGTGCCAGCAGCGCAGGGACCGTGCGGACTAGCGGGCCCTCGGGGGATACGCAGTATTTT.

To note about this clonotype: A much larger clone lies a single base off, so this may be a read error. V and J are TRBV28 and TRBJ2-2; D remains ambiguous. The CDR3 runs to 15 residues. Germline V CDR1 and CDR2: MDHEN, SYDVKM. V dropped 5 bases and J dropped 6 bases, with 16 bases sitting between them. Here the CDR3 reads CASSPLGVSSGELFF. The CDR3 DNA reads TGTGCCAGCAGTCCATTAGGAGTGAGCTCCGGGGAGCTGTTTTTT.

This clonotype came up many times. The rearrangement links TRBV6-1 to TRBJ2-7, with TRBD1 matching over 8 bases. After removal of 7 bases from V and 0 bases from J, the junction contained 5 bases not matched to a gene. The CDR3 is 14 amino acids. In germline, CDR1 is MNHNS, CDR2 SASEGT. The CDR3 DNA is TGTGCCAGCAAGCTCGGGACAGGCTCCTACGAGCAGTACTTC. Amino acid sequence: CASKLGTGSYEQYF.

This clonotype was observed a handful of times. The chain is built from TRBV7-2 and TRBJ2-5; D might be TRBD1 (5 bases). CDR1 SGHTA and CDR2 FQGNSA come from the germline V gene. Trimming took 5 bases from V and 9 from J, leaving 7 bases between them. The CDR3 covers 10 residues. The CDR3 DNA sequence: TGTGCCAGCAGCGGGGCGGCCCAGTACTTC. This codes for CASSGAAQYF.

This clonotype was detected ten times or more. The rearrangement uses TRBV15 and TRBJ2-1, with 7 bases lining up with TRBD1. Germline V gives CDR1 LNHNV, CDR2 YYDKDF (reference sequence). The CDR3 runs to 13 residues. V was pared by 4 bases and J by 4 bases, with 1 base of the junction left unmatched. The CDR3 DNA reads as TGTGCCACCAGCACGGGACAGTACAATGAGCAGTTCTTC. Encoded protein: CATSTGQYNEQFF. Supplemented by reference TRBV15 and TRBJ2-1, the full variable domain reads DAMVIQNPRYQVTQFGKPVTLSCSQTLNHNVMYWYQQKSSQAPKLLFHYYDKDFNNEADTPDNFQSRRPNTSFCFLDIRSPGLGDTAMYLCATSTGQYNEQFFGPGTRLTVL.

This clonotype was found many times. V usage is TRBV6-1 and J usage is TRBJ2-5; D possibly matches TRBD1 or TRBD2 (6 bases each). CDR3 length: 14 residues. Trimming left V 1 base short and J 9 bases short, with 15 bases between. Germline-derived CDR1 and CDR2 are MNHNS and SASEGT. CDR3 bases: TGTGCCAGCAGTGAAGTCCGTCCCGGGGGCGCCCAGTACTTC. Translated, it gives CASSEVRPGGAQYF.

This clonotype was picked up a small number of times. The chain is built from TRBV6-1 and TRBJ1-2, with 8 bases fitting TRBD1. Germline V gene lookup returns CDR1 MNHNS and CDR2 SASEGT. The V and J ends lost 4 bases and 8 bases, in that order; junction bases with no gene match: 12. CDR3 size: 15 residues. The CDR3 loop is CASSVATGGTYGYTF. The CDR3 nucleotides are TGTGCCAGCAGTGTAGCTACAGGGGGAACGTACGGCTACACCTTC.

CDR3 in DNA: TGTGCCAGCAACTCGGGACAATATAGCAATCAGCCCCAGCATTTT. Translation: CASNSGQYSNQPQHF. This rearrangement joins TRBV28 to TRBJ1-5; D is possibly TRBD1 (6 bases). The germline V gene has CDR1 MDHEN and CDR2 SYDVKM. Trimming removed 7 bases at V and 0 bases at J, with 13 bases between. The CDR3 loop spans 15 amino acids.

Ten or more counts support this clonotype. The genes are TRBV30 and TRBJ2-7; D might be TRBD1 (6 bases). CDR3 length: 13 amino acids. Trimming pared 0 bases from V and 3 bases from J, leaving 9 bases between. Germline-derived CDR1 and CDR2 are GTSNPN and SVGIG (reference sequence). Written as DNA, the CDR3 is TGTGCCTGGAGTGTGGACAGATTCTACGAGCAGTACTTC. Its protein product is CAWSVDRFYEQYF.

This clonotype came up many times. The chain couples TRBV2 to TRBJ2-1; the match to TRBD1 covers 7 bases. The germline CDR1 and CDR2 sequences are SNHLY and FYNNEI. V lost 4 bases to trimming and J lost 5 bases; unmatched junction nucleotides: 5. The CDR3 contains 14 residues. The DNA for the CDR3 is TGTGCCAGCAGTGGGGACAGAGCTAACAATGAGCAGTTCTTC. This sequence encodes CASSGDRANNEQFF.

This clonotype was found many times. The V call is TRBV11-1, the J call TRBJ2-1; D remains ambiguous. V gave up 9 bases and J gave up 1 base, with 7 bases separating them. Germline assignment: CDR1 SGHAT and CDR2 FQDESV (reference sequence). This CDR3 comprises 12 residues. DNA of the CDR3: TGTGCCAGTTCCCCTTCCTACAATGAGCAGTTCTTC. Translating gives CASSPSYNEQFF. Full variable domain (missing parts from reference TRBV11-1 and TRBJ2-1): EAEVAQSPRYKITEKSQAVAFWCDPISGHATLYWYRQILGQGPELLVQFQDESVVDDSQLPKDRFSAERLKGVDSTLKIQPAELGDSAMYLCASSPSYNEQFFGPGTRLTVL.

This chain uses TRBV13 with TRBJ2-6, with a possible D match to TRBD2 (6 bases). Germline-derived CDR1 and CDR2 are PRHDT and FYEKMQ (reference sequence). V shed 5 bases and J shed 0 bases, with 20 bases lying between them. CDR3 length equals 19 residues. In nucleotides, the CDR3 is TGTGCCAGCAGCAGCCCGGGACTTCGGGGAGGCTCTGGGGCCAACGTCCTGACTTTC. Translated, it gives CASSSPGLRGGSGANVLTF.

The gene calls are TRBV7-2 and TRBJ2-6; no reliable D call. V dropped 5 bases and J dropped 0 bases, with 11 bases sitting between them. Germline assignment: CDR1 SGHTA and CDR2 FQGNSA. This CDR3 comprises 16 residues. The CDR3 DNA is TGTGCCAGCAGCCCTCCGGGTGTCTCTGGGGCCAACGTCCTGACTTTC. This gives the protein CASSPPGVSGANVLTF.

The chain uses TRBV27 and TRBJ2-6; no clear D gene. CDR1 and CDR2 (germline): MNHEY, SMNVEV (reference sequence). This CDR3 contains 13 residues. Trimming took 1 base from V and 10 from J, leaving 8 bases between them. The CDR3 DNA reads TGTGCCAGCAGTTTATATCTGGATAACGTCCTGACTTTC. Protein: CASSLYLDNVLTF.

The J gene is TRBJ2-7, the V gene TRBV13; D could derive from TRBD1 or TRBD2 (7 bases each). V lost 5 bases to trimming and J lost 5 bases, with 16 bases between them. CDR1 and CDR2 (germline): PRHDT, FYEKMQ (reference sequence). This CDR3 has 14 residues. CDR3 residues: CASSVTGRVDEQYF. CDR3 nucleotide sequence: TGTGCCAGCAGCGTGACAGGGAGGGTGGACGAGCAGTACTTC. The complete variable domain, with remaining parts taken from reference TRBV13 and TRBJ2-7, reads AAGVIQSPRHLIKEKRETATLKCYPIPRHDTVYWYQQGPGQDPQFLISFYEKMQSDKGSIPDRFSAQQFSDYHSELNMSSLELGDSALYFCASSVTGRVDEQYFGPGTRLTVT.

The rearrangement joins TRBV19 to TRBJ2-1; TRBD2 agrees at 7 bases. The CDR3 is 15 amino acids. J was trimmed by 5 bases and V by 5 bases; bases with no gene match: 9. Germline CDR1 and CDR2: LNHDA and SQIVND (reference sequence). Here the CDR3 reads CASSQRDYTNNEQFF. The CDR3 DNA reads as TGTGCCAGTAGTCAAAGGGACTATACTAACAATGAGCAGTTCTTC. Combining the CDR3 with reference TRBV19 and TRBJ2-1 gives the whole variable domain DGGITQSPKYLFRKEGQNVTLSCEQNLNHDAMYWYRQDPGQGLRLIYYSQIVNDFQKGDIAEGYSVSREKKESFPLTVTSAQKNPTAFYLCASSQRDYTNNEQFFGPGTRLTVL.

In regard to this clonotype: A read error may explain this, as a much larger clone is one base away. The chain joins TRBV29-1 to TRBJ2-7; 10 bases are shared with TRBD2. The CDR3 is made up of 13 amino acids. J was trimmed by 5 bases and V by 5 bases; bases with no gene match: 6. CDR1 is SQVTM and CDR2 is ANQGSEA in the germline V gene. CDR3 loop: CSVQSGRVNEQYF. In DNA form, the CDR3 reads TGCAGCGTTCAGAGCGGGAGGGTCAACGAGCAGTACTTC.

This clonotype was seen only a few times. This may arise from a read error, as a much more abundant clone is one base away. The rearrangement uses TRBV3-1 and TRBJ1-1; D unclear. Germline V gene lookup returns CDR1 LGHDT and CDR2 YNNKEL (reference sequence). This CDR3 has 13 residues. V dropped 0 bases and J dropped 9 bases, with 11 bases sitting between them. CDR3 nucleotides: TGTGCCAGCAGCCAAGATATATCTACTAAAGCTTTCTTT. Its translation: CASSQDISTKAFF.

In this sample, this clonotype turned up many times. The chain links TRBV7-8 to TRBJ2-7; possible D gene TRBD1, 6 bases. The CDR3 has 15 amino acids. The V gene's germline CDR1 is SGHVS and CDR2 FQNEAQ. Trimming left V 5 bases short and J 1 base short, with 15 bases between. CDR3 protein: CASSPPFRGSYEQYF. CDR3 in DNA: TGTGCCAGCAGCCCGCCATTCAGGGGTTCCTACGAGCAGTACTTC.

This clonotype was found many times. The J gene is TRBJ1-1, the V gene TRBV7-9, with D perhaps matching TRBD1 (5 bases). This CDR3 comprises 16 residues. Germline V gives CDR1 SEHNR, CDR2 FQNEAQ (reference sequence). V lost 1 base to trimming and J lost 1 base, with 13 bases between them. The CDR3 loop reads CASSLEAGGGNTEAFF. The CDR3 bases are TGTGCCAGCAGCTTAGAGGCAGGTGGGGGGAACACTGAAGCTTTCTTT.

This clonotype was recorded at least ten times. The chain couples TRBV7-8 to TRBJ1-1; D gene ambiguous. This CDR3 has 12 amino acids. The germline V gene encodes CDR1 SGHVS and CDR2 FQNEAQ. V was shortened by 6 bases and J by 8 bases, with 13 bases between the two germline ends. CDR3 residues: CASSLSGSEAFF. CDR3 nucleotides: TGTGCCAGCAGTTTATCCGGTTCCGAAGCTTTCTTT.

There are many counts of this clonotype. The J gene is TRBJ1-6, the V gene TRBV27; tentative D call: TRBD1 (6 bases). There are 13 residues in the CDR3. Deletions cut 6 bases from V and 14 bases from J, with 17 bases between. Germline V gene data show CDR1 as MNHEY and CDR2 as SMNVEV (reference sequence). CDR3 DNA sequence: TGTGCCAGCAGCTTTTCAGGGGTTTTCACCCTCCACTTT. Protein: CASSFSGVFTLHF.

J is TRBJ1-3 and V is TRBV6-9; D not certain. Germline CDR1 and CDR2: MNHGY and SVAAGI. The germline V and J ends were trimmed by 3 bases and 3 bases, with 9 bases remaining between them. This CDR3 contains 14 residues. The DNA of the CDR3 is TGTGCCAGCAGTTACAGCCAGATTGGAAACACCATATATTTT. Translating it yields CASSYSQIGNTIYF.